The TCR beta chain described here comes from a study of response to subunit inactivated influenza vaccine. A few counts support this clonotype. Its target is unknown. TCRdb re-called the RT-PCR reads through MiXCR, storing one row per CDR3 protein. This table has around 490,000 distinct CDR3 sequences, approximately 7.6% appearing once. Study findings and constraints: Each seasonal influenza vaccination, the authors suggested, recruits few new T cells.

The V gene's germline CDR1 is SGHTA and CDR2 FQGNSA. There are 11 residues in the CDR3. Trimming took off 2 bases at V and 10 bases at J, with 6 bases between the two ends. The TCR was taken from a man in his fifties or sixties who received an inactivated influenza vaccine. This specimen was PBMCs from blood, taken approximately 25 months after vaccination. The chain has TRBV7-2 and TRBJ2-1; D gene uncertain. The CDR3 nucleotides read TGTGCCAGCAGCTTAAATCTAGAGCAGTTCTTC. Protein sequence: CASSLNLEQFF.